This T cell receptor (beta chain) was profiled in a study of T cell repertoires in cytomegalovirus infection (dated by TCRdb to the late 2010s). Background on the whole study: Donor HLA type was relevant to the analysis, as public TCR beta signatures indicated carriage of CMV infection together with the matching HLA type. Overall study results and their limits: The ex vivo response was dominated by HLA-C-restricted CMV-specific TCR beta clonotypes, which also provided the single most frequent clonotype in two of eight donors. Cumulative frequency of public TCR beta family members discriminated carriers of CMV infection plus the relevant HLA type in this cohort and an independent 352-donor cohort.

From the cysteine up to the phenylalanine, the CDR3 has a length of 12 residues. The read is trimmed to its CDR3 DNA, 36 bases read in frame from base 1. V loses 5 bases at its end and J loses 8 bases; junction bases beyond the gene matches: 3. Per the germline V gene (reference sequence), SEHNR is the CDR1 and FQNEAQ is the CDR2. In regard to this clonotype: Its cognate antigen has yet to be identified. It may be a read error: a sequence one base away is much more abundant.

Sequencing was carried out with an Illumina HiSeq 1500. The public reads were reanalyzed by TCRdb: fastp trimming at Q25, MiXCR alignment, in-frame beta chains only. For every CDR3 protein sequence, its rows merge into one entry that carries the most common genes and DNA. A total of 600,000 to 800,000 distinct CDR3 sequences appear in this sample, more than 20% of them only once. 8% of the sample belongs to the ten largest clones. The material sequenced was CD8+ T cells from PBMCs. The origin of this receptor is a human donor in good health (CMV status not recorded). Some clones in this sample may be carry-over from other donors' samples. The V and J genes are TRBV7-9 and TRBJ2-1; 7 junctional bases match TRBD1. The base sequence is TGTGCCAGCAGCAACCAGGGGGATGAGCAGTTCTTC. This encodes CASSNQGDEQFF.